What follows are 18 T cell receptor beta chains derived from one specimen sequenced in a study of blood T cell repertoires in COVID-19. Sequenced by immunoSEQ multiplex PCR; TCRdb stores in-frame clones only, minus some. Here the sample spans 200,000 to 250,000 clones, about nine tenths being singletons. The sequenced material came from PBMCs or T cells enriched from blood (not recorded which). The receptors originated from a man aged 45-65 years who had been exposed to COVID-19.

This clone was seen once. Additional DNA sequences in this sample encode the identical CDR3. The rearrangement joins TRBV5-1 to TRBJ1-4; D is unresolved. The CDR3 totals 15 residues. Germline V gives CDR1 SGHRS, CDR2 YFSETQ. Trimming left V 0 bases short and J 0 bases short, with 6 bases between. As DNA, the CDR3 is TGCGCCAGCAGCTTGGCCGGGTCAACTAATGAAAAACTGTTTTTT. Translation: CASSLAGSTNEKLFF.

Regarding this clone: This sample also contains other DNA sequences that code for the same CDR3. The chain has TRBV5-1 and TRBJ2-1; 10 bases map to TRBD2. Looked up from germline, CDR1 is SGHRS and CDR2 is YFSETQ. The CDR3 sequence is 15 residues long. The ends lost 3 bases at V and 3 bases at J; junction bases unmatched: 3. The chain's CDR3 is CASSYGLADYNEQFF. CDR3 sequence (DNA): TGCGCCAGCAGCTACGGACTAGCGGACTACAATGAGCAGTTCTTC.

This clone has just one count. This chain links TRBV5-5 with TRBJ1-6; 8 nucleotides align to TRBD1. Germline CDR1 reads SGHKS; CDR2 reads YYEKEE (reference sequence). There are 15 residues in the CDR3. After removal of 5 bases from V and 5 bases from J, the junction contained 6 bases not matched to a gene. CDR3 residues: CASRRTGGHNSPLHF. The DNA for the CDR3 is TGTGCCAGCAGACGCACAGGGGGACATAATTCACCCCTCCACTTT.

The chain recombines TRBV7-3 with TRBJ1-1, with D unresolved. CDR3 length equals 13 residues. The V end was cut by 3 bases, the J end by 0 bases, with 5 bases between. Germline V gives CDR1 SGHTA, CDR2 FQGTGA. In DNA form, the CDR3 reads TGTGCCAGCAGCTTCGACATGAACACTGAAGCTTTCTTT. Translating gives CASSFDMNTEAFF.

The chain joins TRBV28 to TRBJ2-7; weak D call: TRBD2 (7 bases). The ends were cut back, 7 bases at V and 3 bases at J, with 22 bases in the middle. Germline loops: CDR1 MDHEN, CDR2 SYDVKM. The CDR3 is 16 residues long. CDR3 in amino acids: CASTSRGGTIYYEQYF. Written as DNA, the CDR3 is TGTGCCAGCACCTCAAGAGGGGGGACTATTTACTACGAGCAGTACTTC.

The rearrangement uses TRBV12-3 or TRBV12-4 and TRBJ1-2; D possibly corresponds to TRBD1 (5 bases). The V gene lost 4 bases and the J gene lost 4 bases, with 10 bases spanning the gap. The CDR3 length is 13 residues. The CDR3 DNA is TGTGCCAGCAGTTCGACAGAGATCTATGGCTACACCTTC. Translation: CASSSTEIYGYTF.

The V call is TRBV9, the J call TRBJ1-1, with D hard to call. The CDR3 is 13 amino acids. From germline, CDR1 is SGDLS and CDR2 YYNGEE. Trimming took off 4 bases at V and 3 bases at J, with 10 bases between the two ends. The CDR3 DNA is TGTGCCAGCAGCCCCCTGGACTACACTGAAGCTTTCTTT. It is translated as CASSPLDYTEAFF.

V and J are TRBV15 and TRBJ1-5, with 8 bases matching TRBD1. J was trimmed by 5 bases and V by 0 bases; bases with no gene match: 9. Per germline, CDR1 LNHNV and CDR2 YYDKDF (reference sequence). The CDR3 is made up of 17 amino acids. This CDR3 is CATSRDRWTGNHQPQHF. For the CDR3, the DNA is TGTGCCACCAGCAGAGATCGGTGGACAGGGAATCATCAGCCCCAGCATTTT.

The CDR3 nucleotides are TGCAGCGTTGGCCGGGACAGGGGTCCTGGGGCCAACGTCCTGACTTTC. This translates into CSVGRDRGPGANVLTF. The V gene is TRBV29-1, the J gene TRBJ2-6; 10 bases match TRBD1. V lost 4 bases to trimming and J lost 2 bases; unmatched junction nucleotides: 5. Looked up from germline, CDR1 is SQVTM and CDR2 is ANQGSEA. CDR3 size: 16 residues.

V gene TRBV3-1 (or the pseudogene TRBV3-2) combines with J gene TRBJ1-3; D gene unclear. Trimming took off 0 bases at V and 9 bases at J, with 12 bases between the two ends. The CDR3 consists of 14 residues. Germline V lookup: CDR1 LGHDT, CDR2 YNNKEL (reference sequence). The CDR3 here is CASSQDHTFPTIYF. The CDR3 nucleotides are TGTGCCAGCAGCCAAGATCATACATTCCCCACCATATATTTT.

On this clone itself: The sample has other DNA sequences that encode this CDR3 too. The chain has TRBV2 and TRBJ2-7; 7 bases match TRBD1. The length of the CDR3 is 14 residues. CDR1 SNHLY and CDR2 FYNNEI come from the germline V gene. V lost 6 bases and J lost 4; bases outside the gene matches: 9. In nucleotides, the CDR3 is TGTGCCAGCAGCGAACAGGGGTCCGGGTACGAGCAGTACTTC. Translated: CASSEQGSGYEQYF.

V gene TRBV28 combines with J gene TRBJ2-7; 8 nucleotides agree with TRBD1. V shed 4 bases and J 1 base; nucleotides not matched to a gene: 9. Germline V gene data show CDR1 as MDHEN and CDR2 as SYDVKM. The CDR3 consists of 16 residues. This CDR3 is CASSSFGQGGSYEQYF. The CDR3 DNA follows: TGTGCCAGCAGTTCATTCGGACAGGGAGGATCCTACGAGCAGTACTTC.

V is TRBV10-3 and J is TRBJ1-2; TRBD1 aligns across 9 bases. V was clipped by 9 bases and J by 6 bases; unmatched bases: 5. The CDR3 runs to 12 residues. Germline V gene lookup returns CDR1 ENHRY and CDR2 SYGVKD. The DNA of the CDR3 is TGTGCCATGAGCAGGACAGGGGATGGCTACACCTTC. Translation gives CAMSRTGDGYTF.

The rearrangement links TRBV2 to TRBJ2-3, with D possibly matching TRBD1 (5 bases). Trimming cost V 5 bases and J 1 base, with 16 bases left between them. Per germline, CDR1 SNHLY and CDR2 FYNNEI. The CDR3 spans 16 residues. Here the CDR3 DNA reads TGTGCCAGCAGTCCAGCCGACAGCGACCGCACAGATACGCAGTATTTT. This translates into CASSPADSDRTDTQYF. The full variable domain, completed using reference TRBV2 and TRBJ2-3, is EPEVTQTPSHQVTQMGQEVILRCVPISNHLYFYWYRQILGQKVEFLVSFYNNEISEKSEIFDDQFSVERPDGSNFTLKIRSTKLEDSAMYFCASSPADSDRTDTQYFGPGTRLTVL.

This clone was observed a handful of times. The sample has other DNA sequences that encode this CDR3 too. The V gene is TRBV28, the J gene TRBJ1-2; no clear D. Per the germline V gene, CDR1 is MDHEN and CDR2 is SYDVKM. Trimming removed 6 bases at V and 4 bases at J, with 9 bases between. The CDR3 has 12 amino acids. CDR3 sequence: CASSLRLYGYTF. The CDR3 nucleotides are TGTGCCAGCAGCCTTCGACTCTATGGCTACACCTTC.

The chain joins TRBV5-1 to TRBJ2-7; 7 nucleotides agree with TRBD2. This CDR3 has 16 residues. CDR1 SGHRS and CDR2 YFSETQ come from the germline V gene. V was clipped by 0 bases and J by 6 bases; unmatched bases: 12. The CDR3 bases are TGCGCCAGCAGCTTGGGCATCGAGCGGGGTCGGGGCGAGCAGTACTTC. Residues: CASSLGIERGRGEQYF.

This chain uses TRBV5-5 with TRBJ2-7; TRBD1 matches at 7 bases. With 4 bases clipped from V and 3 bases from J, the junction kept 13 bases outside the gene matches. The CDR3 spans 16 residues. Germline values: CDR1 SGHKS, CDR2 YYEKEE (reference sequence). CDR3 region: CASSGRQGVTIYEQYF. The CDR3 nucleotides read TGTGCCAGCAGCGGTCGACAGGGCGTAACTATCTACGAGCAGTACTTC.

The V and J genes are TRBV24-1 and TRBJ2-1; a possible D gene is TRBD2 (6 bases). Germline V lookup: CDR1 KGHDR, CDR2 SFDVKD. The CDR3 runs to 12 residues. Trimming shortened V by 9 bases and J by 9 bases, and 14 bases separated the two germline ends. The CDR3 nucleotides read TGTGCCACCGGGGAGGTCCGAAGTGAGCAGTTCTTC. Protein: CATGEVRSEQFF.